This T cell receptor (beta chain) comes out of a study of shared clonotypes between healthy human individuals. Study at large: Per-donor plates numbered three CD4 naive, three CD4 memory, two CD8 naive and one CD8 memory. General study results and limits: At large depth, rarefaction still showed sorted-subset sequencing to be incomplete.

As for this clone: Antigen: not known.

Germline CDR1 reads SNHLY; CDR2 reads FYNNEI. This CDR3 contains 15 residues. The V gene end was trimmed by 6 bases and the J gene end by 0 bases; junction bases not matched to a gene: 6. Libraries were prepared by immunoSEQ multiplex PCR; TCRdb keeps only in-frame clonotypes and omits some of them. The data hold about 2.1 million clones, with approximately 94% observed a single time. Positively selected for CCR7, the CD45RO-negative cells used as naive CD8 cells excluded terminally differentiated effector memory CD45RA+ cells. Donation came from healthy HIV-negative adults that had no recent acute infections or vaccinations.

The clonotype comes from a man aged 18 to 30 in good health. Some clones in this sample may be carry-over from other donors' samples. The specimen was naive CD8+ T cells from PBMCs. The chain combines TRBV2 with TRBJ2-3; 7 bases line up with TRBD2. The CDR3 region has the DNA TGTGCCAGCAGGCGCAGCGGGACTAGCACAGATACGCAGTATTTT. Translated: CASRRSGTSTDTQYF.